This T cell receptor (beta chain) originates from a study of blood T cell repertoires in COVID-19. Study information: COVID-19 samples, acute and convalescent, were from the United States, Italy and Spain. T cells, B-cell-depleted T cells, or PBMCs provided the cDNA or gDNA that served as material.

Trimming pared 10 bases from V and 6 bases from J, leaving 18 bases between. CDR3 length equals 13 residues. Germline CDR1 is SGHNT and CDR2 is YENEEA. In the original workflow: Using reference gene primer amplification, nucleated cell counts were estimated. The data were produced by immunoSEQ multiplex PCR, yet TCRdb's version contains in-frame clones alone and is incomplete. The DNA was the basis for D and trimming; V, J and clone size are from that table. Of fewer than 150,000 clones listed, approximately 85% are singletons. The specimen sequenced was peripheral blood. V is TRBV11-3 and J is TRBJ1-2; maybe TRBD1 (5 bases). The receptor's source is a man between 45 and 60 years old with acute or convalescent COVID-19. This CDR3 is CANAWGPGHGYTF. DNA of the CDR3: TGTGCCAACGCGTGGGGCCCGGGCCATGGCTACACCTTC.